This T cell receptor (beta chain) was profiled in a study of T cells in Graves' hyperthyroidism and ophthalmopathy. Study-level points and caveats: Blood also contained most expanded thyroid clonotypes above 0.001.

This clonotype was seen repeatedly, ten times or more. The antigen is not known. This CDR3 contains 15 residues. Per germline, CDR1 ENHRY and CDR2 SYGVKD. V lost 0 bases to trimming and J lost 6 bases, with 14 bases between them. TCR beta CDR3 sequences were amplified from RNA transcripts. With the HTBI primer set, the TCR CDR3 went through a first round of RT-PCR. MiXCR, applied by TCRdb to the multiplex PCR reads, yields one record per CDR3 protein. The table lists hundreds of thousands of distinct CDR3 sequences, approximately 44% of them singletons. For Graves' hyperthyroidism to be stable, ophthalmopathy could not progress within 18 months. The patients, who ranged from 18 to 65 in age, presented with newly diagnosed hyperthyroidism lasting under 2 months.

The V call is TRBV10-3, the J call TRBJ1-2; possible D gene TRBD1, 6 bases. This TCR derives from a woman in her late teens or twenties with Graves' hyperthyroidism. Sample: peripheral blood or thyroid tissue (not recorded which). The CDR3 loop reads CAISESTGGLDGYTF. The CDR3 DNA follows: TGTGCCATCAGTGAGTCGACAGGAGGTCTAGATGGCTACACCTTC.